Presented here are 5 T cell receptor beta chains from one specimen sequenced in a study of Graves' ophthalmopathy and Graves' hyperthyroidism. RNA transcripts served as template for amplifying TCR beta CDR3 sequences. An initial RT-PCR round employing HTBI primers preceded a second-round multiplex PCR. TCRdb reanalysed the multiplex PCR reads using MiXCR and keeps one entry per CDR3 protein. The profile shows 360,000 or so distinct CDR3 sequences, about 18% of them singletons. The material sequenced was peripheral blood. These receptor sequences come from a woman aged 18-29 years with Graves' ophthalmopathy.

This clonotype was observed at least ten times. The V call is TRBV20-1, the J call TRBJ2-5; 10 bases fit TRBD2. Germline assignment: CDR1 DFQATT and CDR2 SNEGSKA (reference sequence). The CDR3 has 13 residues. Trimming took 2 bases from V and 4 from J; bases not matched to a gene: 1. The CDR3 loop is CSARLAGVETQYF. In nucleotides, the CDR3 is TGCAGTGCTAGACTAGCGGGAGTAGAGACCCAGTACTTC.

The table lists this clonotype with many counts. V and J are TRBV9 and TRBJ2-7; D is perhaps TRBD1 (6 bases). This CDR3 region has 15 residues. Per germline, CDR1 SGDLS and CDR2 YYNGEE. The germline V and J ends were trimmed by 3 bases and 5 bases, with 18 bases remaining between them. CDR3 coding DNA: TGTGCCAGCAGCGCAGTCGCCGGGACACGGAACGAGCAGTACTTC. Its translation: CASSAVAGTRNEQYF.

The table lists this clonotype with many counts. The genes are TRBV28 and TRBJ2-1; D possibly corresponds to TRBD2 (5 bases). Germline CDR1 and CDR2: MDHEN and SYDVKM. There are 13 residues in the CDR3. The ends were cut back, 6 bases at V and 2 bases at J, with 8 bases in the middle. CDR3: CASRREPYNEQFF. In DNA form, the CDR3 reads TGTGCCAGCAGAAGGGAGCCCTACAATGAGCAGTTCTTC.

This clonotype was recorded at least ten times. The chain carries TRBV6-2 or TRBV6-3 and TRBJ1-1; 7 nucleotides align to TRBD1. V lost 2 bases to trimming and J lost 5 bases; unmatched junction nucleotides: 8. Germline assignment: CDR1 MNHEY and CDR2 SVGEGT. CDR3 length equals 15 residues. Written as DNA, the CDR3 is TGTGCCAGCAGTTACCCAGACAGGGTAGAGACTGAAGCTTTCTTT. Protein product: CASSYPDRVETEAFF.

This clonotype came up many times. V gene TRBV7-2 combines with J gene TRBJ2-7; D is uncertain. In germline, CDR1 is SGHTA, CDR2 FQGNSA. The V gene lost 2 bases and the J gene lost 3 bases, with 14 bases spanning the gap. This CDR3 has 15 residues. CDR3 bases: TGTGCCAGCAGCTTAATTTTTGGCCCTCTCTACGAGCAGTACTTC. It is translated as CASSLIFGPLYEQYF.